This T cell receptor (beta chain) is from a study of blood T cell repertoires in COVID-19. In the study overall: Acute and convalescent COVID-19 specimens originated in the United States, Italy and Spain. Nucleic acid was either cDNA or gDNA, and it came from T cells, B-cell-depleted T cells, or PBMCs.

How the authors handled the data: Cell counts per sample came from amplifying reference gene primers. Clones were sequenced by immunoSEQ multiplex PCR, and TCRdb holds only the in-frame ones, with some missing. The V and J calls and clone size come from that table; D and trimming were worked out from the DNA. The data contain some 120,000 clones, approximately 80% of them singletons. The germline V and J ends were trimmed by 4 bases and 2 bases, with 6 bases remaining between them. The CDR3 extends over 12 amino acids. From germline, CDR1 is KGHSH and CDR2 LQKENI. This TCR derives from a man between 65 and 85 years old with acute or convalescent COVID-19. This chain links TRBV18 with TRBJ2-7; the D gene is possibly TRBD1 (6 bases). Sequenced input: peripheral blood. The CDR3 coding sequence is TGTGCCAGCTCACGGGACACCTACGAGCAGTACTTC. Translating it yields CASSRDTYEQYF.